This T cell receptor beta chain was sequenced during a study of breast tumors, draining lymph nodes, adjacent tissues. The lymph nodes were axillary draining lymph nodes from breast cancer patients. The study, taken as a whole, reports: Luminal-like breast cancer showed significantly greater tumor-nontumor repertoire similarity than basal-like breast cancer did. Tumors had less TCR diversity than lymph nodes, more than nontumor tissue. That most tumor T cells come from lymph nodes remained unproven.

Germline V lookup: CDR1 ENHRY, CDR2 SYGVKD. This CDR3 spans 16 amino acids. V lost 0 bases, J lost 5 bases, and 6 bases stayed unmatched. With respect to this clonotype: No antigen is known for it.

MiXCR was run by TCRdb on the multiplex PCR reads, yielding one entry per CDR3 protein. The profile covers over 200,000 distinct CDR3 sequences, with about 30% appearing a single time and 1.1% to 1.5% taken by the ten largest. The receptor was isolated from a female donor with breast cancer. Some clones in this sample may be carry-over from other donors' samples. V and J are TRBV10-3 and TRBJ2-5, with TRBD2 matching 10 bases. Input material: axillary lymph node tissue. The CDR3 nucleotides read TGTGCCATCAGTGAGTCACTAGCGGGGTATGGGGAGACCCAGTACTTC. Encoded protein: CAISESLAGYGETQYF.